The 29 T cell receptor beta chains given below trace back to one sample, sequenced in a study of blood T cells in healthy people across ages. The use of a sample-barcoded 5' primer and a J-beta primer mix characterized a second PCR of about 7 to 12 cycles. One entry per CDR3 protein results from TCRdb running MiXCR on the 5' RACE reads. The sample records 1.5 million to 2 million distinct CDR3 sequences, approximately 40% being singletons. The specimen was blood. The source is a human donor in good health.

In its sample, this clonotype was seen a few times. The rearrangement links TRBV4-1 to TRBJ1-2, with 11 positions matching TRBD1. The CDR3 is 15 residues long. V lost 4 bases to trimming and J lost 4 bases; unmatched junction nucleotides: 5. Germline values: CDR1 MGHRA, CDR2 YSYEKL. The CDR3 DNA reads TGCGCCAGCAGCCCTGGACAGGGGGCAACCTATGGCTACACCTTC. Protein sequence: CASSPGQGATYGYTF.

The chain has TRBV4-3 and TRBJ2-6; D possibly corresponds to TRBD1 (6 bases). From germline, CDR1 is LGHNA and CDR2 YSLEER. This CDR3 comprises 16 residues. V was cut by 0 bases and J by 3 bases, with 9 bases left in between. In DNA form, the CDR3 reads TGCGCCAGCAGCCAAGATGTACAGGGTGGGGCCAACGTCCTGACTTTC. Its translation is CASSQDVQGGANVLTF.

The chain recombines TRBV7-2 with TRBJ2-5, with D maybe TRBD1 (6 bases). Germline CDR1 and CDR2: SGHTA and FQGNSA. The V end lost 1 base, the J end lost 3 bases, and 9 bases lay between the germline ends. The CDR3 sequence is 14 residues long. CDR3 nucleotides: TGTGCCAGCAGCTTAGGACAGGTTAAAGAGACCCAGTACTTC. This encodes CASSLGQVKETQYF.

This clonotype was seen a handful of times. The CDR3: CASSLSGQGGQPQHF. CDR3 in DNA: TGTGCCAGCAGTTTATCGGGACAGGGAGGTCAGCCCCAGCATTTT. The rearrangement joins TRBV12-3 or TRBV12-4 to TRBJ1-5, with 9 bases that match TRBD1. Losses at the gene ends were 2 bases for V and 6 bases for J; bases not matched to a gene: 5. This CDR3 has 15 amino acids.

This rearrangement joins TRBV24-1 to TRBJ1-2; D remains ambiguous. The V and J ends lost 5 bases and 0 bases respectively, with 15 bases between them. CDR3 length: 16 amino acids. Germline-derived CDR1 and CDR2 are KGHDR and SFDVKD. CDR3 coding DNA: TGTGCCACCAGTGGGCCTTCGACTGAAACTAACTATGGCTACACCTTC. Translated: CATSGPSTETNYGYTF.

The genes are TRBV20-1 and TRBJ2-5; D tentatively fits TRBD1 or TRBD2 (5 bases each). Germline CDR1 and CDR2: DFQATT and SNEGSKA (reference sequence). This CDR3 has 13 amino acids. The V gene lost 2 bases and the J gene lost 4 bases, with 11 bases spanning the gap. Written as DNA, the CDR3 is TGCAGTGCTAGATCCGGGGCTGGAGAGACCCAGTACTTC. As protein: CSARSGAGETQYF.

This clonotype was detected a few times. The V gene is TRBV29-1, the J gene TRBJ2-5; D possibly matches TRBD1 or TRBD2 (5 bases each). The J call is uncertain, as TRBJ2-7 better fits the DNA end. Germline CDR1 is SQVTM and CDR2 is ANQGSEA. CDR3 size: 15 residues. CDR3 in amino acids: CSVELMEDTAFEQYF. DNA for the CDR3: TGCAGCGTTGAATTAATGGAGGACACCGCCTTCGAGCAGTACTTC.

This clonotype was found once. The chain links TRBV4-1 to TRBJ1-2; perhaps TRBD1 as D (6 bases). CDR3 length equals 20 residues. From germline, CDR1 is MGHRA and CDR2 YSYEKL. V was clipped by 1 base and J by 6 bases, with 30 bases between them. The CDR3, as DNA: TGCGCCAGCAGCCAAGTCAGAGCTGATCGCATTACCACAGGGAGCGATGGCTACACCTTC. Protein: CASSQVRADRITTGSDGYTF.

The chain combines TRBV7-9 with TRBJ2-7; possibly TRBD1 for D (8 bases). Trimming took off 6 bases at V and 1 base at J, with 25 bases between the two ends. This CDR3 spans 18 amino acids. Germline CDR1 SEHNR, CDR2 FQNEAQ (reference sequence). CDR3 in DNA: TGTGCCAGCAGTCCAGCAGGGGGCGGGGGCCAAGGATCCTACGAGCAGTACTTC. This translates into CASSPAGGGGQGSYEQYF.

This clonotype was counted at least ten times. This may be a read error: a much more frequent sequence differs by one nucleotide. This rearrangement joins TRBV29-1 to TRBJ2-7; D remains ambiguous. Trimming took off 0 bases at V and 0 bases at J, with 3 bases between the two ends. The germline V gene has CDR1 SQVTM and CDR2 ANQGSEA. The CDR3 covers 12 residues. The CDR3 DNA sequence: TGCAGCGTTGAAGAGAGCTCCTACGAGCAGTACTTC. This sequence encodes CSVEESSYEQYF.

V gene TRBV24-1 combines with J gene TRBJ2-1; possibly TRBD2 for D (5 bases). Between the trimmed V and J ends, which lost 4 bases and 6 bases, there was a span of 15 bases. Germline CDR1 reads KGHDR; CDR2 reads SFDVKD. CDR3 length: 15 amino acids. CDR3 sequence: CATSDPAASLNEQFF. For the CDR3, the DNA is TGTGCCACCAGTGACCCAGCGGCGAGTCTCAATGAGCAGTTCTTC.

This clonotype has only a few counts. The rearrangement uses TRBV5-1 and TRBJ2-1, with 10 positions matching TRBD1. The V segment lost 3 bases and the J segment 7 bases; nucleotides outside the gene matches: 7. Germline lookup yields CDR1 SGHRS and CDR2 YFSETQ. This CDR3 has 15 amino acids. CDR3 sequence: CASSSRDRGQNEQFF. The DNA of the CDR3 is TGCGCCAGCAGCTCCCGGGACAGGGGCCAAAATGAGCAGTTCTTC.

V is TRBV7-2 and J is TRBJ2-5; D is undetermined. Germline CDR1 reads SGHTA; CDR2 reads FQGNSA. This CDR3 region has 14 residues. The V end lost 3 bases, the J end lost 4 bases, and 12 bases lay between the germline ends. CDR3 DNA: TGTGCCAGCAGCTTGTCTCTGGCGGCAGAGACCCAGTACTTC. Translating gives CASSLSLAAETQYF.

V usage is TRBV7-2 and J usage is TRBJ2-1; possibly TRBD1 or TRBD2 for D (5 bases each). V lost 6 bases, J lost 8 bases, and 20 bases lay in between. This CDR3 comprises 15 residues. Germline assignment: CDR1 SGHTA and CDR2 FQGNSA. The DNA for the CDR3 is TGTGCCAGCAGGACCCCGGGGACGGTGCGGGATGAGCAGTTCTTC. Translating gives CASRTPGTVRDEQFF.

The chain uses TRBV24-1 and TRBJ2-5, with D hard to call. The CDR3 spans 13 residues. With 5 bases removed from V and 1 base from J, the gap between germline ends came to 7 bases. Germline-derived CDR1 and CDR2 are KGHDR and SFDVKD. This chain's CDR3 is CATSAGTQETQYF. The CDR3 nucleotides are TGTGCCACCAGTGCAGGAACCCAAGAGACCCAGTACTTC.

This clonotype was seen at least ten times. This chain links TRBV7-2 with TRBJ2-3; the D gene is possibly TRBD1 (6 bases). This CDR3 has 15 amino acids. V was trimmed by 1 base and J by 0 bases, leaving 8 bases between them. Germline V lookup: CDR1 SGHTA, CDR2 FQGNSA. The CDR3 nucleotides are TGTGCCAGCAGCTTAGTGGGACAAAGCACAGATACGCAGTATTTT. This sequence encodes CASSLVGQSTDTQYF.

The V and J genes are TRBV9 and TRBJ2-1; 14 nucleotides align to TRBD2. In germline, CDR1 is SGDLS, CDR2 YYNGEE. The CDR3 contains 21 residues. The V gene end was trimmed by 0 bases and the J gene end by 0 bases; junction bases not matched to a gene: 11. CDR3 sequence: CASSVATGLAGDKSSYNEQFF. The DNA of the CDR3 is TGTGCCAGCAGCGTAGCTACGGGACTAGCGGGGGATAAGAGCTCCTACAATGAGCAGTTCTTC.

The sample holds a few counts of this clonotype. Here the CDR3 DNA reads TGCGCCAGCAGCTCACAGGGGGCACTTGAGACCCAGTACTTC. It encodes CASSSQGALETQYF. V usage is TRBV5-1 and J usage is TRBJ2-5; TRBD1 matches 9 bases. This CDR3 comprises 14 residues. V lost 3 bases and J lost 5; bases outside the gene matches: 5. CDR1 is SGHRS and CDR2 is YFSETQ in the germline V gene.

The chain has TRBV14 and TRBJ2-1, with 7 bases matching TRBD2. The CDR3 sequence is 16 residues long. V was clipped by 6 bases and J by 3 bases; unmatched bases: 11. Germline V lookup: CDR1 SGHDN, CDR2 FVKESK. The CDR3 coding sequence is TGTGCCAGCAGTCGCCTGGCGGGGGATTACTACAATGAGCAGTTCTTC. It is translated as CASSRLAGDYYNEQFF.

The chain employs TRBV13 and TRBJ2-7; D remains unclear. V was pared by 2 bases and J by 2 bases, with 10 bases between. Germline CDR1 PRHDT, CDR2 FYEKMQ (reference sequence). The CDR3 extends over 14 amino acids. As DNA, the CDR3 is TGTGCCAGCAGCTTAAGGGCCTACCCCTACGAGCAGTACTTC. As protein: CASSLRAYPYEQYF.

In its sample, this clonotype was seen once. The CDR3 nucleotides are TGCAGTGCCCATACTTCCCGTGTGAGCTCCTACAATGAGCAGTTCTTC. Protein product: CSAHTSRVSSYNEQFF. The chain joins TRBV20-1 to TRBJ2-1; no clear D. The germline V gene has CDR1 DFQATT and CDR2 SNEGSKA (reference sequence). This CDR3 contains 16 residues. The germline V and J ends were trimmed by 6 bases and 0 bases, with 18 bases remaining between them.

The V and J genes are TRBV20-1 and TRBJ2-1; TRBD1 agrees at 7 bases. CDR3 size: 13 residues. Germline CDR1 DFQATT, CDR2 SNEGSKA (reference sequence). With 6 bases clipped from V and 5 bases from J, the junction kept 7 bases outside the gene matches. Here the CDR3 DNA reads TGCAGTGCAAGAAGGGGGCGAGACAATGAGCAGTTCTTC. It is translated as CSARRGRDNEQFF.

V gene TRBV12-3 or TRBV12-4 combines with J gene TRBJ2-3, with TRBD2 matching 13 bases. V lost 5 bases, J lost 3 bases, and 8 bases stayed unmatched. This CDR3 is built from 17 residues. CDR3 amino acids: CASSTLAGGQLTDTQYF. In DNA, the CDR3 is TGTGCCAGCAGTACACTAGCGGGGGGGCAGCTGACAGATACGCAGTATTTT.

The chain couples TRBV4-3 to TRBJ2-2; 8 bases agree with TRBD2. This CDR3 is built from 19 residues. Germline V gives CDR1 LGHNA, CDR2 YSLEER. After removal of 1 base from V and 0 bases from J, the junction contained 10 bases not matched to a gene. The DNA of the CDR3 is TGCGCCAGCAGCCAAGTTATCGGGCGGGGGGCCACGAACACCGGGGAGCTGTTTTTT. Protein: CASSQVIGRGATNTGELFF.

This clonotype showed up many times. V usage is TRBV12-3 or TRBV12-4 and J usage is TRBJ1-2; 12 nucleotides agree with TRBD1. The CDR3 has 15 amino acids. Losses at the gene ends were 6 bases for V and 4 bases for J; bases not matched to a gene: 6. As DNA, the CDR3 is TGTGCCAGCAGCCTGGGGACAGGGGGCAGCTATGGCTACACCTTC. This sequence encodes CASSLGTGGSYGYTF.

V gene TRBV12-3 or TRBV12-4 combines with J gene TRBJ1-1; D remains unclear. V shed 5 bases and J shed 4 bases, with 8 bases lying between them. This CDR3 has 12 residues. The CDR3 is CASSNRVTEAFF. The CDR3 DNA reads as TGTGCCAGCAGTAATCGAGTCACTGAAGCTTTCTTT.

This chain uses TRBV5-1 with TRBJ2-4; 7 bases are a match to TRBD1. The CDR3 contains 13 residues. Germline V gives CDR1 SGHRS, CDR2 YFSETQ. J was trimmed by 7 bases and V by 4 bases; bases with no gene match: 5. The CDR3 DNA reads as TGCGCCAGCAGCAAGGACAGGAATAACATTCAGTACTTC. This codes for CASSKDRNNIQYF.

This clonotype was recorded once. V usage is TRBV7-9 and J usage is TRBJ1-3; D is unresolved. Trimming took 4 bases from V and 2 from J, leaving 15 bases between them. This CDR3 comprises 16 residues. Germline CDR1 SEHNR, CDR2 FQNEAQ (reference sequence). The CDR3 coding sequence is TGTGCCAGCAGCTCCCCTTGGGATGGGGCTGGAAACACCATATATTTT. It encodes CASSSPWDGAGNTIYF.

The CDR3 is CASSNMEEGEQFF. As DNA, the CDR3 is TGTGCCAGCAGTAATATGGAAGAGGGTGAGCAGTTCTTC. J is TRBJ2-1 and V is TRBV2, with D possibly being TRBD2 (5 bases). This CDR3 has 13 amino acids. V was shortened by 5 bases and J by 9 bases, with 14 bases between the two germline ends. Germline V CDR1 and CDR2: SNHLY, FYNNEI.